This T cell receptor (beta chain) emerged from a study of T cell changes during pregnancy in multiple sclerosis. V was pared by 0 bases and J by 0 bases, with 2 bases between. Germline V CDR1 and CDR2: MNHEY, SVGAGI. The CDR3 runs to 13 residues. Repertoires were generated with immunoSEQ multiplex PCR, while TCRdb's copy carries only in-frame clones and drops some. The data contain 30,000 or so clones, about 87% of them singletons. This clone was observed once. The rearrangement links TRBV6-5 to TRBJ1-1, with unresolved D. This specimen consisted of CD8+ T cells from peripheral blood mononuclear cells, obtained in the first trimester of pregnancy. The clonotype was recovered from a female donor with multiple sclerosis, enrolled in a pregnancy study. The CDR3 sequence is CASSYSVNTEAFF. DNA of the CDR3: TGTGCCAGCAGTTACTCCGTGAACACTGAAGCTTTCTTT.